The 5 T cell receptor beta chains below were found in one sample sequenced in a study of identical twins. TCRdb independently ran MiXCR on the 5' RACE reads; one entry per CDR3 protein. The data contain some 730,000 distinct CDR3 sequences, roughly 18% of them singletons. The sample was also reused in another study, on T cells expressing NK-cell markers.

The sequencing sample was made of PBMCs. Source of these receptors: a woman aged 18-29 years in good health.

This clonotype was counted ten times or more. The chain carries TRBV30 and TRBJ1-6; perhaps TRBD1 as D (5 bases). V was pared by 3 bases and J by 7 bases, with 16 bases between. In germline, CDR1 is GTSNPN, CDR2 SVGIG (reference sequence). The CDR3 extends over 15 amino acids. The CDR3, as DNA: TGTGCCTGGAGGATTCGGGGCCAGACCAATTCACCCCTCCACTTT. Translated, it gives CAWRIRGQTNSPLHF.

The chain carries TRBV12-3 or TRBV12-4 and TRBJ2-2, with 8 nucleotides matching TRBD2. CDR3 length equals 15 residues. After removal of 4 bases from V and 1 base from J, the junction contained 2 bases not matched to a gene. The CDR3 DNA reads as TGTGCCAGCAGTTGGGCGGGGGGGAACACCGGGGAGCTGTTTTTT. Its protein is CASSWAGGNTGELFF.

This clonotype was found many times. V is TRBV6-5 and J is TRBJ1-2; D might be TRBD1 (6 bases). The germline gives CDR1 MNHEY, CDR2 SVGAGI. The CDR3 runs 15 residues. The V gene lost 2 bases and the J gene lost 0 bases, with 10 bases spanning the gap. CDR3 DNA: TGTGCCAGCAGTTACGTGGCAGGGGCTAACTATGGCTACACCTTC. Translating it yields CASSYVAGANYGYTF.

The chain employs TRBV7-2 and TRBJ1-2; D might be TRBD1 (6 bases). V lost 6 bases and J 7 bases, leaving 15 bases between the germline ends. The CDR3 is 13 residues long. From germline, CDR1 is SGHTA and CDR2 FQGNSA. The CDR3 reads CASRKQGRSGYTF. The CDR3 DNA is TGTGCCAGCAGGAAACAGGGAAGGAGTGGCTACACCTTC.

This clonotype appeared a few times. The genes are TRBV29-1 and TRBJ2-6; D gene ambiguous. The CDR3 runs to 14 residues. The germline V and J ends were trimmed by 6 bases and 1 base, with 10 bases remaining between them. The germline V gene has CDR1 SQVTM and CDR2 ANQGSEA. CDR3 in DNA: TGCAGCGTCTTAACCCTGTCTGGGGCCAACGTCCTGACTTTC. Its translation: CSVLTLSGANVLTF.